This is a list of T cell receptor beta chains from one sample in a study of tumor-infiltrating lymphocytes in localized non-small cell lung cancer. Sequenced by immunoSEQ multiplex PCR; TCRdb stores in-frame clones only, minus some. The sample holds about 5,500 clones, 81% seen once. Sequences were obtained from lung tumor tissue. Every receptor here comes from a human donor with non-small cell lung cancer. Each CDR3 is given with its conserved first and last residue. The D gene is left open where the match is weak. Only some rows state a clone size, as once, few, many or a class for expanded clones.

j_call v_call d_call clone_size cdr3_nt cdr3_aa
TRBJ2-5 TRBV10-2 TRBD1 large TGCGCCAGTAGGACAGGGCAGGGAGAGACCCAGTACTTC CASRTGQGETQYF
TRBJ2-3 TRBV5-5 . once TGTGCCAGCAGCTACGTCTCCCCCCAGCAGCGCACAGATACGCAGTATTTT CASSYVSPQQRTDTQYF
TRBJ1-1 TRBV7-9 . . TGTGCCAGCAGCTTCGACCCAACAGGGTCCACTGAAGCTTTCTTT CASSFDPTGSTEAFF
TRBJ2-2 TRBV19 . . TGTGCCAGCCGCCTAGACGGGGGGAACACCGGGGAGCTGTTTTTT CASRLDGGNTGELFF
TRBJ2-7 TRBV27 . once TGTGCCAGCAGTTTAAAGGGTCTTGCCTACGAGCAGTACTTC CASSLKGLAYEQYF
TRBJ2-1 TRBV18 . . TGTGCCAGCTCACTCTGGGGAGCCGGTGGGTTGTACAATGAGCAGTTCTTC CASSLWGAGGLYNEQFF
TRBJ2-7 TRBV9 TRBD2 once TGTGCCAGCAGCGTAGCCGGGGGGGGATCCTACGAGCAGTACTTC CASSVAGGGSYEQYF
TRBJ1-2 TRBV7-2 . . TGTGCCAGCAGCTTAATCCCGGGCACCGGCTTTGGCGGCTACACCTTC CASSLIPGTGFGGYTF
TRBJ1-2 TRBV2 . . TGTGCCAGCAGACAGGGAAGTCTCGACTATGGCTACACCTTC CASRQGSLDYGYTF
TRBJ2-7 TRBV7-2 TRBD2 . TGTGCCAGCAGCTTTTTAGCGGGAGCGGGTGAGCAGTACTTC CASSFLAGAGEQYF
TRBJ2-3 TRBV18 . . TGTGCCAGCTCACCGGGGGTAGCGGCAGATACGCAGTATTTT CASSPGVAADTQYF
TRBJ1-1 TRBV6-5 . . TGTGCCAGCAGTCTACGGCGGACCACTGAAGCTTTCTTT CASSLRRTTEAFF
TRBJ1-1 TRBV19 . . TGTGCCACTGAGGAGAGCGTCAACACTGAAGCTTTCTTT CATEESVNTEAFF
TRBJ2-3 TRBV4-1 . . TGCGCCAGCAGCCAAGATGGCTTGCGGACAGATACGCAGTATTTT CASSQDGLRTDTQYF
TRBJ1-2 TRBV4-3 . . TGCGCCAGCAGCCTTGGAGGCATTGGCTACACCTTC CASSLGGIGYTF
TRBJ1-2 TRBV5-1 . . TGCGCCAGCAGCTTGGGCGGGTCTGCTAACTATGGCTACACCTTC CASSLGGSANYGYTF
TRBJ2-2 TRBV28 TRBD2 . TGTGCCAGCAACCTTCTAGCGGGCACGAGCGGGGAGCTGTTTTTT CASNLLAGTSGELFF
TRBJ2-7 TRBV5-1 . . TGCGCCAGCAGCTCACAGGGTAACAACGAGCAGTACTTC CASSSQGNNEQYF
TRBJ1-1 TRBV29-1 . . TGCAGCGGGGGACCGCTTATCGCTGAAGCTTTCTTT CSGGPLIAEAFF
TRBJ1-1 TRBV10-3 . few TGTGCCACATGGGGGAACACTGAAGCTTTCTTT CATWGNTEAFF
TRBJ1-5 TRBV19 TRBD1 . TGTGCCAGTCGACAGGGTTTTCAGCCCCAGCATTTT CASRQGFQPQHF
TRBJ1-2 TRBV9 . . TGTGCCAGCAGCGTAGTACAGAGCTATGGCTACACCTTC CASSVVQSYGYTF
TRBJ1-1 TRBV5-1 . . TGCGCCAGCAGCCCCGTGGGGAGGAACACTGAAGCTTTCTTT CASSPVGRNTEAFF
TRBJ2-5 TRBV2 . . TGTGCCAGCACTGACCGCCCGGAGACCCAGTACTTC CASTDRPETQYF
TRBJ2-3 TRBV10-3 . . TGTGCCATCGGCAGGGAAGATAGCACAGATACGCAGTATTTT CAIGREDSTDTQYF
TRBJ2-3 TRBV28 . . TGTGCCAGCGACAGCCCTCGGGTCCCTAGCACAGATACGCAGTATTTT CASDSPRVPSTDTQYF
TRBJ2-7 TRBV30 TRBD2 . TGTGCCTGGAGCGCCTACTTAGCGGGAGCGGTCTACGAGCAGTACTTC CAWSAYLAGAVYEQYF
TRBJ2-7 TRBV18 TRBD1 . TGTGCCAGCTCACCAGGCTCAGGACAGGGGTCCTACGAGCAGTACTTC CASSPGSGQGSYEQYF
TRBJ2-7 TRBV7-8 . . TGTGCCAGCAGCTTCGGGCTTAACTACGAGCAGTACTTC CASSFGLNYEQYF
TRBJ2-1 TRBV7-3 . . TGTGCCAGCAGCTTGGTACAGAACCCCTACAATGAGCAGTTCTTC CASSLVQNPYNEQFF
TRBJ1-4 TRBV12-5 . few TGTGCTAGTGGTTTGACGACTGAAAAACTGTTTTTT CASGLTTEKLFF
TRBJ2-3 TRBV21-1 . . TGTGCCAGCAGCAAAGTTGGAATTACGGGAGTGGATGCTAGCACAGATACGCAGTATTTT CASSKVGITGVDASTDTQYF
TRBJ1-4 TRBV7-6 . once TGTGCCAGCAGCTCCGCAACTAATGAAAAACTGTTTTTT CASSSATNEKLFF
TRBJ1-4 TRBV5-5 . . TGTGCCAGCAGCTTCCCGGGGACAACTAATGAAAAACTGTTTTTT CASSFPGTTNEKLFF
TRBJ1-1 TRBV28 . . TGTGCCAGCAGCTACAGGGTTGAAGCTTTCTTT CASSYRVEAFF
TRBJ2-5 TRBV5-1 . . TGCGCCAGCAGCTCCCAAGAGACCCAGTACTTC CASSSQETQYF
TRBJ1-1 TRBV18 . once TGTGCCAGCTCACCACAAGGACAGAACACTGAAGCTTTCTTT CASSPQGQNTEAFF
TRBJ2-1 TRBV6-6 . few TGTGCCAGCAGTCCCAACTATCTGGCTGAGCAGTTCTTC CASSPNYLAEQFF
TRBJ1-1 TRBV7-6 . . TGTGCCAGCAGTTGGGACCCTAACACTGAAGCTTTCTTT CASSWDPNTEAFF
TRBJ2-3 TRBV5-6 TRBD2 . TGTGCCAGCAGTCTAGCGGGAGGCTCGGATACGCAGTATTTT CASSLAGGSDTQYF
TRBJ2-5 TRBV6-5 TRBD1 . TGTGCCAGCAGTTACGCCACAGGGGAAGAGACCCAGTACTTC CASSYATGEETQYF
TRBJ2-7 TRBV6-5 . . TGTGCCAGCAGTTACTCGGCATTATCGGGCTACGAGCAGTACTTC CASSYSALSGYEQYF
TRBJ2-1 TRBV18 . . TGTGCCAGTGGACCGACGCGGAATGAGCAGTTCTTC CASGPTRNEQFF
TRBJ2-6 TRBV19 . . TGTGCCAGTAGTCCGAAGACAGGCTCTGGGGCCAACGTCCTGACTTTC CASSPKTGSGANVLTF
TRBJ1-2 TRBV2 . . TGTGCCAGCAGCCCTTCGGCGGACGGCCACGGCTACACCTTC CASSPSADGHGYTF
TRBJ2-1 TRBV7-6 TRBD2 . TGTGCCAGCAGCTTAGGGCTAGCGGGGCGCAGCTCCTACAATGAGCAGTTCTTC CASSLGLAGRSSYNEQFF
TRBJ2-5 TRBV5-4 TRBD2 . TGTGCCAGCAGCCCAGGACTAGCGGAAGAGACCCAGTACTTC CASSPGLAEETQYF
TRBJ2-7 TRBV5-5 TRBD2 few TGTGCCAGCAGCCCCCGGACTAGCGGTGGTTACGAGCAGTACTTC CASSPRTSGGYEQYF
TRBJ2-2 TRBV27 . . TGTGCCAGCAGTTTAAGCTTGAGATGGACACCCAATAGTAACACCGGGGAGCTGTTTTTT CASSLSLRWTPNSNTGELFF
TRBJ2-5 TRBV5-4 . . TGTGCCAGCAGCTTAGAAGGGATAGAGACCCAGTACTTC CASSLEGIETQYF